This T cell receptor beta chain derives from a study of radiation and T cells in renal cell carcinoma. Overall study context: Nephrectomy followed 15 Gy stereotactic body radiation by 4 weeks. Study results and limitations: In blood, top tumor clones expanded by 2 weeks, shrinking by 4.

Time point: blood 2 weeks post-SBRT. As to treatment: 15 Gy SBRT to primary tumor, nephrectomy 4 weeks later. Radiation-treated patients gave blood at baseline, week 2 and week 4. The patient's renal cell carcinoma had clear cell pathology. Clones were sequenced by immunoSEQ multiplex PCR, and TCRdb holds only the in-frame ones, with some missing. Of tens of thousands of clones in the sample, around 78% were seen once. CDR3 length: 15 amino acids. Per the germline V gene, CDR1 is SGHRS and CDR2 is YFSETQ. The V and J ends lost 4 bases and 4 bases respectively, with 17 bases between them. On this clone: Its antigen is currently unknown.

The sample here was blood, taken from a patient whose treatment included radiotherapy and nephrectomy. The receptor's source is a man in his 60s with renal cell carcinoma. The rearrangement joins TRBV5-1 to TRBJ1-1; D unresolved. CDR3 residues: CASSHPLGGGTEAFF. In DNA, the CDR3 is TGCGCCAGCAGCCATCCGCTGGGCGGCGGCACTGAAGCTTTCTTT.